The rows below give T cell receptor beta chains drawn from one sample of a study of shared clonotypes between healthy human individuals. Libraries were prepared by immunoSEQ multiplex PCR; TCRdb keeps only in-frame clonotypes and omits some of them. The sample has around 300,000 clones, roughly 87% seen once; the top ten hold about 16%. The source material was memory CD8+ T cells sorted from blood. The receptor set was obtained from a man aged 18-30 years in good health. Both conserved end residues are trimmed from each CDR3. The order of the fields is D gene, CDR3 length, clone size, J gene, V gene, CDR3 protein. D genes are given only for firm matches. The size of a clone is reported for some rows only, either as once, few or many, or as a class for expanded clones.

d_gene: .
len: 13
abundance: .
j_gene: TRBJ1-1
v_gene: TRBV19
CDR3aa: ASSYDVLGSTEAF

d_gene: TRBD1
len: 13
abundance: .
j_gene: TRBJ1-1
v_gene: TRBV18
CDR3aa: ASSRGRGLDTEAF

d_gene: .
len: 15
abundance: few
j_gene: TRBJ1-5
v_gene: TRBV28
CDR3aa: ASSSGTVGIGNQPQH

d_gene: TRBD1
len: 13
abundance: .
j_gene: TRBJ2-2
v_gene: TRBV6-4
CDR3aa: ASSAGQGEIGELF

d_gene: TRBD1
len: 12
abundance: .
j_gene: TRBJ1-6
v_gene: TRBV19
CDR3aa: ASEAGQGFSPLH

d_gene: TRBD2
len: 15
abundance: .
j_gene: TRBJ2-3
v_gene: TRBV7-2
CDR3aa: ASSFWTSGARTDTQY

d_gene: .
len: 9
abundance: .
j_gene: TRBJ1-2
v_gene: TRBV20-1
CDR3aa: SAGAFYGYT

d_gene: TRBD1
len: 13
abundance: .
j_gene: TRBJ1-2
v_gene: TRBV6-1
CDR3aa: ASSARDRGFGGYT

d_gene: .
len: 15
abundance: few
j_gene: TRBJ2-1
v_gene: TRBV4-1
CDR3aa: ASSQDLDASSYNEQF

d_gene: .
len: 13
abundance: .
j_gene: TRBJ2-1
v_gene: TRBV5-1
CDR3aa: ASSLVQGLYNEQF

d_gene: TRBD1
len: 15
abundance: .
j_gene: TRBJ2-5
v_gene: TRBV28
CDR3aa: ASSFGWTGVFQETQY